This TCR beta chain comes out of a study of T cells in localized non-small cell lung cancer. Overall study findings and caveats: Uninvolved nearby lung showed the greatest T cell clonality, exceeding that found in tumor. Without multi-region sequencing, intratumor heterogeneity could not be excluded. Adjacent lung exhibited a median of around 60 among the 100 most abundant tumor clones.

CDR1 and CDR2 (germline): SQVTM, ANQGSEA. V lost 6 bases, J lost 7 bases, and 10 bases lay in between. The CDR3 is made up of 11 amino acids. Sequenced by immunoSEQ multiplex PCR; TCRdb stores in-frame clones only, minus some. The sample lists roughly 48,000 clones, around three quarters occurring once. Concerning this clone itself: What it binds is unknown.

The J gene is TRBJ2-1, the V gene TRBV29-1; a weak D match, TRBD2 (5 bases). The sequence was obtained from a man aged 40-75 years with stage I squamous cell lung carcinoma. Sample: peripheral blood, taken before any cancer treatment. This chain's CDR3 is CSVRRGNEQFF. The CDR3 DNA follows: TGCAGCGTCAGACGGGGTAATGAGCAGTTCTTC.